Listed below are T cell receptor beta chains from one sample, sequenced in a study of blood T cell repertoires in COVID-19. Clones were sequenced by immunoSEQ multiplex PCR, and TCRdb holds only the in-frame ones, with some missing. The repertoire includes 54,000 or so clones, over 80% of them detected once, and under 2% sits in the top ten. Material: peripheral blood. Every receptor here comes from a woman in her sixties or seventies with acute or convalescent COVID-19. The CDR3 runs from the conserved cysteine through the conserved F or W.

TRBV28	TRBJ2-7	CASSLAGGGRNYEQYF
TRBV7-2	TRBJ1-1	CASNLVRTVNTEAFF
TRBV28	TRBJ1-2	CASSLGQDGYTF
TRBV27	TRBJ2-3	CASSQAGTSGADTQYF
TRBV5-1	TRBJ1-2	CASSPPQGVYGYTF
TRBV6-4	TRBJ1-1	CASREQGDTEAFF
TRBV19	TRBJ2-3	CASRPASGGILDTQYF
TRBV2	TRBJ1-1	CASSEAVQGEAFF
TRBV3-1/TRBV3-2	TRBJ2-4	CASSQELRTGSIQYF
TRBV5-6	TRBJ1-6	CASSLGPPLSSYNSPLHF
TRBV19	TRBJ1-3	CASSMRGVNTIYF
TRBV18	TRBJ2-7	CASSPGTGSSYEQYF
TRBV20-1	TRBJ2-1	CSASAVDGGGGNEQFF
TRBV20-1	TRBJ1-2	CSARDSIYYTF
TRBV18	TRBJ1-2	CASSPRSDRVGGYTF
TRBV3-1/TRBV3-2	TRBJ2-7	CASSLTVKREQYF
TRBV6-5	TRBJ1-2	CASTEDRPPYGYTF
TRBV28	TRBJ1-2	CASSRFGQANYGYTF
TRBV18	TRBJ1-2	CASSHDLTGYGYTF
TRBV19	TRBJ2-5	CASSISAGSETQYF
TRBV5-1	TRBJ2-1	CASSRTSGRYNEQFF
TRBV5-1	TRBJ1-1	CASKGQGRVGENTEAFF
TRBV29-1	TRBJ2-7	CSVGQGGALGYEQYF
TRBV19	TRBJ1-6	CASNEGAYNSPLHF
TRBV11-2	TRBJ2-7	CASSWDSRGGEQYF
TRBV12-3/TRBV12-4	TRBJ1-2	CASSFYRGGYTF
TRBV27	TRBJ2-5	CASSHAGDQETQYF
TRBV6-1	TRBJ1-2	CASSEGWGGGYGYTF
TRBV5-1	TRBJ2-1	CASSTGTGSNNEQFF